This T cell receptor beta chain emerged from a study of cytomegalovirus exposure and HLA in healthy donors (dated by TCRdb to between 2016 and 2019). About the study as a whole: An earlier analysis of roughly 570 of the donors reported 250 to 350 Gb of sequence data and 117 million unique TCR beta sequences obtained from around 190 million T cells. The study aimed to test whether signatures of past pathogen exposure could be identified by cataloging public T cell receptors. Donor age, sex, ethnicity and CMV serostatus were compiled together with the repertoire data. Rather than drawing on any new phenotypic data, the later analysis identified candidate immune exposures from TCR beta sequences and the way those sequences occurred across donors. On average, approximately 250,000 unique TCR beta nucleotide sequences were sequenced per donor among 300 to 500 genotyped donors of the cohort, with roughly 19% of those sequences being non-productive. Class I and class II HLA loci were covered by the typing at four-digit resolution. Typing coverage differed by locus: A, B, C, DRB1 and DQB1 were typed in roughly 620-630 donors, DQA1 in approximately 520, DPA1 in around 610, and DPB1 in about 450. A handful of DR-DQ haplotypes were handled as single units for association and clustering because linkage in the cohort was strong. The genetic ancestry cluster associated with self-reported Caucasian donors included about four fifths of the roughly 400 genotyped donors. A separate validation cohort of roughly 120 different subjects was used in addition to the roughly 670-subject first cohort. Every discovery cohort repertoire had been produced on one sequencing platform. Around 300 gigabases of sequencing data and 78 million or so unique TCR sequences were included in an early release covering under 650 HLA-typed donors. The T cell repertoires of around 670 subjects were profiled by immunosequencing and related to cytomegalovirus serostatus. The study combined high-throughput TCR immunosequencing, statistical association of individual TCRs with disease status, and machine learning to predict cytomegalovirus infection status. A later analysis re-analyzed previously published TCR beta repertoires from approximately 700 donors and added high-resolution HLA genotyping to study TCR occurrence patterns. Genome-wide SNP genotypes for about 65% of the roughly 670 donors were used in a later genetic analysis, which treated that subset as a discovery cohort. An earlier analysis of about 600 of the donors used high-throughput TCR beta sequencing to judge whether each TCR beta V gene segment behaved as functional or pseudogenic. The paper as a whole reports these results and caveats: In a later analysis, HLA-associated TCR beta chains showed more clonal expansion and lower generation probabilities than non-associated chains that were equally common. In a later genetic analysis, a missense DCLRE1C variant was associated with V-gene and J-gene trimming of TCR beta chains, and the association was replicated in an independent cohort. According to a later analysis, TCR association rates differed among HLA loci, with DRB1 alleles showing the most associated TCRs and HLA-C alleles showing the fewest. The classifier was reported to diagnose cytomegalovirus status with high specificity and sensitivity in both the original and validation cohorts. Fewer than 20 rarely observed V segments, including chromosome 9 orphons, were excluded from the earlier analysis of about 500 of the donors because counts were too low. A further reported finding was that TCR beta sequences accurately predicted the HLA-A and HLA-B alleles for most subjects in the first cohort. Immune exposure information for the cohort was limited to CMV serostatus. Because some donors lacked HLA typing at each locus, the association tests relied only on the typed subset. When HLA alleles, especially DR and DQ, strongly co-occurred, TCR associations were difficult to assign to individual alleles. In vitro tests confirmed that a few of the cytomegalovirus-associated TCR beta chains recognize cytomegalovirus antigens. An earlier analysis of several hundred of the donors showed that most TCR beta V segments appeared in productive rearrangements either about 90% or about 30% of the time, which broadly matched IMGT annotations. The study gave a list of 150 to 200 TCR beta chains associated with cytomegalovirus. The presence/absence analyses assumed that sequencing depth was roughly uniform across donors, and that assumption may not be true. In this cohort, only TCR beta chains were sequenced, and detectable features were limited by the absence of alpha or paired-chain data. Compared with the approximately 600-donor mean, donors in an Asian-associated ancestry cluster had fewer N-insertions in productive TCRs, according to a later genetic analysis. It was suggested by the authors that the approach could potentially be generalized to other disease states and immunological phenotypes. A later analysis found that most CMV-associated TCR beta chains appeared HLA-restricted, with HLA associations seemingly driven largely by CMV exposure. Linkage disequilibrium might explain the correlated functional status among segregating V segments, but an unknown experimental factor could not be ruled out. Most TCR sequences were seen in very few donors, while some public TCRs were found in many individuals. A later analysis reported that several top co-occurrence clusters appeared linked to parvovirus B19, influenza, CMV and Epstein-Barr virus. In a later analysis, some 17,000 TCR beta sequences were associated with specific HLA alleles at a false discovery rate of 0.05. Some IMGT-functional V segments, including TRBV6-2 and TRBV6-3, could not be told apart with the 87-base-pair reads, so those segments were excluded. A cluster of highly shared sequence variants was judged likely to be a technical artifact of the sequencing pipeline.

From V the trimming removes 4 bases and from J it removes 4 bases, while the gene matches leave 5 bases of the junction unaccounted for. CDR1 and CDR2 were assigned from the germline V gene as MNHNS and SASEGT. The cysteine opens and the phenylalanine closes a CDR3 of 15 amino acids. Only the CDR3 part of the read is kept: 45 bases, read in frame from the first base. The cohort consisted of 670 or so healthy bone marrow donors. At the time of sampling, every cohort member was nominally healthy, though immune exposures that went unrecorded were likely present. The donor was CMV seropositive and belonged to the group of around 300 seropositive cohort members. A peripheral blood sample was provided by each donor, and peripheral blood mononuclear cells were used for TCR beta sequencing. Genomic DNA extraction from the blood cell samples was performed with the Qiagen DNeasy Blood Extraction Kit. Concerning this clone itself: Its antigen is not yet known. Base qualities are not recorded, but no much larger clone differs from it by a single base.

Receptors were amplified or captured by the immunoSEQ multiplex PCR assay. The multiplex PCR relied on a mix of 60 forward primers for TCR Vbeta segments and 13 reverse primers for TCR Jbeta segments. A multiplex PCR assay on genomic DNA amplified the CDR3 region of rearranged TCR beta genes. Amplified TCR beta libraries were sequenced as 87-base-pair reads on the Illumina HiSeq System. Per the source publication's procedure: In a later analysis, tens of millions of unique TCR beta chains were counted across the 500 to 850 repertoires, and approximately 9.9 million of these chains were shared by at least two donors. A nearest-neighbor algorithm error-corrected the raw reads and collapsed the reads into unique sequences, merging closely related sequences to remove PCR and sequencing errors. V, D and J gene segments were assigned by aligning CDR3 sequences to IMGT reference sequences. For a sequence to be retained, a match of at least six nucleotides to both a V gene segment and a J gene segment was required. Rearrangements were called productive when the CDR3 lacked stop codons and stayed in frame with V and J; all others were non-productive. CDR3 was defined according to IMGT convention as the region running from the second conserved V-encoded cysteine to the conserved J-encoded phenylalanine. The earlier analysis of 587 of the donors excluded any sequence lacking an unambiguous match to a single V gene segment. In an earlier analysis of 587 of the donors, a V segment was called functional when productive rearrangements were above 56.7%, and segregating when the standard deviation between donors exceeded 5%. A statistical classification framework was developed to diagnose cytomegalovirus status using the catalog of TCR beta chain sequences. In a later analysis, V and J genes were assigned by comparing TCR nucleotide sequences against IMGT/GENE-DB human TR gene sequences. The TCRdist pipeline was used in a later analysis to assign CDR3 sequences and most-parsimonious VDJ recombination scenarios. In a later analysis, each TCR beta chain was defined by its CDR3 amino acid sequence together with its V-gene family, and reads lacking a unique V-gene family were excluded. To address suspected cross-contamination and a sequencing artifact, a later analysis removed under 600 highly shared, low-generation-probability nucleotide sequences. For each public chain, a later analysis derived a clonal expansion index from normalized ranks of inferred template counts within each repertoire. A later analysis computed generation probabilities with a VDJ recombination model fitted to out-of-frame rearrangements, and checked the results against IGoR. A later analysis scored TCR-TCR, TCR-HLA and TCR-CMV co-occurrence with hypergeometric tests, applying a repertoire-size bias correction to TCR pairs. A later analysis estimated false discovery rates by permuting HLA or CMV assignments 20 times. In a later analysis, co-occurring TCRs were grouped using DBSCAN, and TCRdist sequence similarity was added for clustering within HLA-allele-positive subsets. Repertoires with fewer than 30,000 or more than 120,000 public chains were left out of co-occurrence clustering, as were a handful of repertoires with anomalous nucleotide sharing. TCRdb mirrors the immuneACCESS table, restricted to in-frame sequences. Some clones are absent from its copies; in checked studies, under half trace to an unresolved V gene, and the reason for the others is unknown. V and J calls plus clone size are reproduced from that table; the DNA served to infer D and trimming. For this sample there are around 100,000 clones; roughly 78% appear just once. The ten largest clonotypes hold 4.4% of the sample.

The sequenced sample was PBMCs. The sequence joins TRBV6-1 to TRBJ1-1; the junction holds 11 bases that match TRBD1. The source is a male donor in good health and CMV-seropositive. The nucleotide sequence is TGTGCCAGCAGTGGAGTAGGGACAGGGGGCACTGAAGCTTTCTTT. This yields the protein CASSGVGTGGTEAFF.